This TCR beta chain was found in a study of blood T cell repertoires in COVID-19. Study as a whole: The samples span acute and convalescent COVID-19 from the United States, Italy and Spain. Sources were T cells, B-cell-depleted T cells, or PBMCs; the material itself was cDNA or gDNA.

Per the original data handling: How many nucleated cells were present was estimated from reference gene primer amplification. Method: immunoSEQ multiplex PCR; TCRdb's copy keeps in-frame clones and lacks some. The V and J calls and the clone size are those of that table, but D and trimming were determined from the DNA. The repertoire holds over 350,000 clones, with 75% to 90% as singletons. Material for sequencing was peripheral blood. The sequence derives from a woman younger than 45 with active or convalescent COVID-19.

The DNA of the CDR3 is TGTGCCAGCAGCTTATCGACAGTGGACTCTGGAAACACCATATATTTT. Protein sequence: CASSLSTVDSGNTIYF. V is TRBV7-6 and J is TRBJ1-3, with D tentatively TRBD1 (5 bases). Germline CDR1 reads SGHVS; CDR2 reads FNYEAQ. The CDR3 runs to 16 residues. Trimming shortened V by 2 bases and J by 0 bases, and 11 bases separated the two germline ends. Drawing the rest from reference TRBV7-6 and TRBJ1-3, the complete variable domain is GAGVSQSPRYKVTKRGQDVALRCDPISGHVSLYWYRQALGQGPEFLTYFNYEAQQDKSGLPNDRFSAERPEGSISTLTIQRTEQRDSAMYRCASSLSTVDSGNTIYFGEGSWLTVV.